This TCR beta chain originates from a study of T cell responses to AZD1222 COVID-19 vaccine. Findings and caveats of the study: Spike-specific TCR breadth and depth grew following two AZD1222 doses. White British donors predominated, females outnumbered males, and clonal diversity was possibly underestimated.

A note on this clone: Its target is unknown.

Sequencing used immunoSEQ multiplex PCR; TCRdb keeps in-frame clones, though not all of them. The sample carries around 100,000 clones, 86% recorded once. The CDR3 sequence is 13 residues long. Germline CDR1 is LGHNT and CDR2 is FRNRAP. Trimming shortened V by 6 bases and J by 4 bases, and 12 bases separated the two germline ends. Sequenced material: peripheral blood, taken on day 0 of AZD1222 vaccination. The chain carries TRBV12-5 and TRBJ1-1, with D maybe TRBD1 (5 bases). The origin of this receptor is an adult in good health. CDR3 loop: CASGYGGVTEAFF. In DNA form, the CDR3 reads TGTGCTAGTGGGTATGGAGGGGTCACTGAAGCTTTCTTT.